Listed below are T cell receptor beta chains from one sample, sequenced in a study of OX40 agonist ivuxolimab in advanced cancers. Profiling relied on immunoSEQ multiplex PCR, and the TCRdb table lists in-frame clones only, not all of them. The repertoire holds 45,000 to 50,000 clones, with roughly 78% as singletons. Sample: CD4+ or CD8+ T cells sorted from blood, taken in a trial of the OX40 agonist ivuxolimab. The receptors were sampled from an adult with an advanced solid tumor such as melanoma, head and neck, liver or kidney cancer. The CDR3 runs from the conserved cysteine through the conserved F or W. D genes are given only for firm matches. Clone size is stated in some rows and not others, as once, few, many or a class when expanded.

clone_size,d_call,j_call,v_call,cdr3_aa,cdr3_nt
-,-,TRBJ1-1,TRBV6-5,CASSLQGGATEAFF,TGTGCCAGCAGTTTACAGGGAGGCGCCACTGAAGCTTTCTTT
-,-,TRBJ2-5,TRBV7-8,CASSLGQQETQYF,TGTGCCAGCAGCTTAGGACAGCAAGAGACCCAGTACTTC
-,-,TRBJ2-3,TRBV6-1,CASSGAGGTDTQYF,TGTGCCAGCAGTGGGGCAGGGGGCACAGATACGCAGTATTTT
-,-,TRBJ2-2,TRBV7-6,CASSSVTRQATGELFF,TGTGCCAGCAGCTCGGTCACCCGCCAAGCCACCGGGGAGCTGTTTTTT
-,TRBD1,TRBJ1-5,TRBV18,CASSRDRGSQPQHF,TGTGCCAGCTCACGGGACAGGGGAAGTCAGCCCCAGCATTTT
-,TRBD2,TRBJ2-3,TRBV11-2,CASSPGVAGGNTDTQYF,TGTGCCAGCAGCCCGGGCGTGGCGGGGGGAAACACAGATACGCAGTATTTT
-,TRBD1,TRBJ2-7,TRBV28,CASSLGGQGYSYEQYF,TGTGCCAGCAGTTTGGGGGGACAGGGGTACTCCTACGAGCAGTACTTC
few,TRBD2,TRBJ2-5,TRBV7-2,CASSPTGTSGRGFGETQYF,TGTGCCAGCAGCCCCACCGGGACTAGCGGGAGAGGCTTCGGAGAGACCCAGTACTTC
once,-,TRBJ2-5,TRBV5-1,CASSSEAGWQETQYF,TGCGCCAGCAGCTCGGAGGCGGGGTGGCAAGAGACCCAGTACTTC
-,-,TRBJ2-1,TRBV5-1,CASSLVPGSNNEQFF,TGCGCCAGCAGTTTAGTCCCTGGGTCCAACAATGAGCAGTTCTTC
few,-,TRBJ2-5,TRBV28,CASSRLSAPGETQYF,TGTGCCAGCAGTCGCCTATCAGCTCCGGGAGAGACCCAGTACTTC
-,-,TRBJ2-5,TRBV18,CASSPKETQYF,TGTGCCAGCTCACCAAAAGAGACCCAGTACTTC
few,-,TRBJ2-7,TRBV7-2,CASSLAGGYEQYF,TGTGCCAGCAGCTTAGCAGGGGGCTACGAGCAGTACTTC
-,-,TRBJ2-5,TRBV9,CASSPSPASQETQYF,TGTGCCAGCAGCCCCTCCCCAGCCAGCCAAGAGACCCAGTACTTC
medium-sized,-,TRBJ2-1,TRBV10-3,CAIRGAAYNEQFF,TGTGCCATCAGGGGGGCGGCCTACAATGAGCAGTTCTTC
-,TRBD1,TRBJ1-2,TRBV4-3,CASSPVGTGAYGYTF,TGCGCCAGCAGCCCCGTTGGGACAGGGGCCTATGGCTACACCTTC
-,TRBD2,TRBJ2-5,TRBV5-5,CASSLVAGGTKETQYF,TGTGCCAGCAGCCTGGTGGCGGGAGGGACGAAAGAGACCCAGTACTTC
-,-,TRBJ2-1,TRBV27,CASSKQATHNEQFF,TGTGCCAGCAGTAAACAGGCAACCCACAATGAGCAGTTCTTC
-,-,TRBJ2-1,TRBV4-1,CASSQIGGRLDYNEQFF,TGCGCCAGCAGCCAGATTGGGGGGCGACTCGACTACAATGAGCAGTTCTTC
-,-,TRBJ1-2,TRBV30,CAWSHEGYGLNYGYTF,TGTGCCTGGAGTCACGAGGGGTACGGACTAAACTATGGCTACACCTTC
few,-,TRBJ2-5,TRBV7-2,CASSPNGGEWETQYF,TGTGCCAGCAGCCCTAACGGGGGAGAATGGGAGACCCAGTACTTC
few,-,TRBJ2-7,TRBV7-2,CASSAPSGARYEQYF,TGTGCCAGCAGCGCCCCATCGGGGGCCCGCTACGAGCAGTACTTC
once,TRBD1,TRBJ1-1,TRBV5-6,CASSLGDRVANTEAFF,TGTGCCAGCAGCTTGGGGGACAGGGTAGCAAACACTGAAGCTTTCTTT
-,-,TRBJ2-1,TRBV6-5,CASNGGVSYNEQFF,TGTGCCTCAAACGGGGGAGTCTCCTACAATGAGCAGTTCTTC
-,-,TRBJ1-1,TRBV6-6,CASREGGIGGTEAFF,TGTGCCAGCAGAGAAGGAGGGATCGGGGGCACTGAAGCTTTCTTT
-,-,TRBJ1-6,TRBV4-3,CASSQDLLLSPLHF,TGCGCCAGCAGCCAAGATTTGCTGTTGTCACCCCTCCACTTT
-,-,TRBJ1-2,TRBV25-1,CASSEVTLGVDGYTF,TGTGCCAGCAGTGAAGTGACATTAGGGGTCGATGGCTACACCTTC
-,-,TRBJ1-2,TRBV6-5,CASNSYGYTF,TGTGCCAGTAACAGCTATGGCTACACCTTC
-,-,TRBJ1-3,TRBV10-3,CAIKADSSGNTIYF,TGTGCCATCAAGGCCGATAGCTCTGGAAACACCATATATTTT
-,TRBD2,TRBJ2-2,TRBV5-1,CASSLSLAGSLGGELFF,TGCGCCAGCAGCTTGAGTCTAGCGGGATCTCTTGGCGGGGAGCTGTTTTTT
-,-,TRBJ2-5,TRBV14,CASSQTLAPWEQYF,TGTGCCAGCAGCCAAACTCTAGCGCCGTGGGAGCAGTACTTC
-,-,TRBJ2-1,TRBV30,CAWSVGNLYNEQFF,TGTGCCTGGAGTGTCGGGAATCTTTACAATGAGCAGTTCTTC
-,-,TRBJ2-3,TRBV6-4,CASSDILDSDTQYF,TGTGCCAGCAGTGACATTTTAGATTCCGATACGCAGTATTTT
few,TRBD2,TRBJ2-1,TRBV11-2,CASSPELAGYNEQFF,TGTGCCAGCAGCCCCGAGCTAGCGGGCTACAATGAGCAGTTCTTC
-,-,TRBJ1-4,TRBV9,CASSAWIGGNEKLFF,TGTGCCAGCAGCGCCTGGATAGGGGGAAATGAAAAACTGTTTTTT
-,TRBD2,TRBJ2-5,TRBV5-1,CASSLEVTSGRLGQETQYF,TGCGCCAGCAGCTTGGAGGTGACTAGCGGGAGGCTGGGCCAAGAGACCCAGTACTTC
-,TRBD1,TRBJ1-6,TRBV6-5,CASSASGTGTSPLHF,TGTGCCAGCAGTGCCTCCGGGACAGGGACTTCACCCCTCCACTTT
-,-,TRBJ1-6,TRBV7-3,CASSSDQRSPLHF,TGTGCCAGCAGCTCGGACCAGCGATCACCCCTCCACTTT
-,TRBD2,TRBJ2-1,TRBV6-6,CATTGGRGLAGDEQFF,TGTGCCACCACGGGGGGAAGAGGACTAGCGGGGGATGAGCAGTTCTTC
-,-,TRBJ2-1,TRBV28,CASGTSYNEQFF,TGTGCCAGCGGGACATCCTACAATGAGCAGTTCTTC
-,-,TRBJ1-1,TRBV4-2,CASSQDGYRNTEAFF,TGTGCCAGCAGCCAAGATGGTTACAGGAACACTGAAGCTTTCTTT
few,TRBD2,TRBJ2-2,TRBV11-2,CASSRNTLLADYTGELFF,TGTGCCAGCAGCCGCAACACCCTTCTAGCGGATTACACCGGGGAGCTGTTTTTT
-,TRBD1,TRBJ1-2,TRBV2,CASSGTVNYGYTF,TGTGCCAGTTCCGGGACAGTTAACTATGGCTACACCTTC
-,-,TRBJ2-7,TRBV25-1,CASSDHGSYEQYF,TGTGCCAGCAGTGATCACGGGTCCTACGAGCAGTACTTC
-,-,TRBJ1-5,TRBV18,CASSPGSHQPQHF,TGTGCCAGCTCACCAGGGAGTCATCAGCCCCAGCATTTT